This is a list of T cell receptor beta chains from one sample in a study of T cell repertoires in cytomegalovirus infection. TCRdb called the reads again in MiXCR, with one record for every CDR3 protein. The sample consists of about 180,000 distinct CDR3 sequences, 13% to 15% of them appearing once. The sample comprised PBMCs. These receptors were collected from a human donor in good health (CMV status not recorded). Some clones in this sample may be carry-over from other donors' samples. CDR3s leave out the opening cysteine and the closing phenylalanine or tryptophan. Fields, in order: V gene, CDR3 length, CDR3 protein.

V: TRBV25-1; length: 12; CDR3: ASIKTGTNYGYT
V: TRBV7-9; length: 19; CDR3: ASSPQQVPVTSGTFYNEQF
V: TRBV6-2/TRBV6-3; length: 13; CDR3: ASSYPGLGNTEAF
V: TRBV6-1; length: 13; CDR3: ASSGSTPGDQPQH
V: TRBV28; length: 12; CDR3: ASSLLGENTEAF
V: TRBV7-2; length: 12; CDR3: ASSLGQENTEAF
V: TRBV20-1; length: 16; CDR3: SASPGQGRGLTSYEQY
V: TRBV7-8; length: 14; CDR3: ASSLEAATLNTEAF
V: TRBV20-1; length: 10; CDR3: SARHPGGELF
V: TRBV11-2; length: 14; CDR3: ASSLGLRANTGELF
V: TRBV2; length: 12; CDR3: ASSVLQKTYGYT
V: TRBV12-3/TRBV12-4; length: 13; CDR3: ASSPLGWGNQPQH
V: TRBV12-3/TRBV12-4; length: 14; CDR3: ASTPRFGGAGQPQH
V: TRBV20-1; length: 12; CDR3: SARDGETAETQY
V: TRBV7-2; length: 13; CDR3: ASSRRTSGSGEQF
V: TRBV7-9; length: 15; CDR3: ASSLNRGTQYQETQY
V: TRBV6-2/TRBV6-3; length: 12; CDR3: ASTVQGIGGEQF
V: TRBV7-2; length: 12; CDR3: ASSLGGKQETQY
V: TRBV15; length: 12; CDR3: ATRPGTNREKLF
V: TRBV7-2; length: 13; CDR3: ASSLALTSSYEQY
V: TRBV20-1; length: 12; CDR3: SAPTVTSTDTQY
V: TRBV15; length: 18; CDR3: ATSRDGAEEGHPLVYEQY